A selection of T cell receptor beta chains follows, all from one sample in a study of CD8 T cells in ankylosing spondylitis. TCRdb itself ran the 5' RACE reads through MiXCR, one entry per CDR3 protein. The repertoire holds around 130,000 distinct CDR3 sequences, with over 7% as singletons. Sequences were obtained from blood, either unsorted or a sorted T cell fraction (not recorded which). These receptors were obtained from a male donor with ankylosing spondylitis or in good health (not recorded which). Both conserved end residues are part of each CDR3. Each record gives: J gene, V gene, D gene, clone size, CDR3 DNA, CDR3 protein. D genes are given only for firm matches. The listing skips clone size in some rows; elsewhere it reads once, few, many or a size class.

>TRBJ1-1|TRBV30|-|few
TGTGCCTGGGGTGACCTCTCTAGGGGAGGGACTGAAGCTTTCTTT
CAWGDLSRGGTEAFF
>TRBJ2-7|TRBV5-1|TRBD1|many
TGCGCCAGCCGGACAGGGAACTACGAGCAGTACTTC
CASRTGNYEQYF
>TRBJ2-1|TRBV20-1|-|-
TGCAGTGCTAGTGAAAGCTCTCCCTACAATGAGCAGTTCTTC
CSASESSPYNEQFF
>TRBJ2-7|TRBV3-1|-|few
TGTGCCAGCACCGCCAAGGGGGTGTACGAGCAGTACTTC
CASTAKGVYEQYF
>TRBJ2-7|TRBV10-3|TRBD1|many
TGTGCCATCAGTGGACCCGGGACAGGGGGGTACGAGCAGTACTTC
CAISGPGTGGYEQYF
>TRBJ1-2|TRBV29-1|-|-
TGCAGCGTTGAAGTCCCTAACTATGGCTACACCTTC
CSVEVPNYGYTF
>TRBJ1-5|TRBV6-2/TRBV6-3|TRBD1|many
TGTGCCAGCAGCTCCCTTCCGGGACAGTTCCATTTT
CASSSLPGQFHF
>TRBJ2-7|TRBV28|TRBD2|many
TGTGCCAGCAGGAGCGGGAGCTACGAGCAGTACTTC
CASRSGSYEQYF
>TRBJ2-7|TRBV4-2|-|few
TGTGCCAGCAGCCAAGACTGGGGGGCCTACGAGCAGTACTTC
CASSQDWGAYEQYF
>TRBJ2-2|TRBV5-5|-|-
TGTGCCAGCAGCTTGGATGGTGGAGGGGCGCGGATCACCGGGGAGCTGTTTTTT
CASSLDGGGARITGELFF
>TRBJ2-1|TRBV7-2|TRBD2|many
TGTGCCAGCAACCTGCTAGCGGGGGGCGGGGTTTACAATGAGCAGTTCTTC
CASNLLAGGGVYNEQFF
>TRBJ2-1|TRBV5-1|TRBD1|many
TGCGCCAGCAGCTTGGTTGGGACAGAGAAGCATGATGAGCAGTTCTTC
CASSLVGTEKHDEQFF
>TRBJ2-7|TRBV29-1|-|many
TGCAGCGTTGAGGAGGCCTACGAGCAGTACTTC
CSVEEAYEQYF
>TRBJ2-3|TRBV11-2|TRBD2|-
TGTGCCAGCAGCCCGGGACTAGCGGGAGGGCCCGGCACAGATACGCAGTATTTT
CASSPGLAGGPGTDTQYF
>TRBJ2-2|TRBV6-2/TRBV6-3|TRBD2|many
TGTGCCAGCAGTTACTCGGGACTAGCGGGTTCCGGGGAGCTGTTTTTT
CASSYSGLAGSGELFF
>TRBJ2-7|TRBV20-1|-|many
TGCAGTGCTAGACTTAGCGGAAGCTCCTACGAGCAGTACTTC
CSARLSGSSYEQYF
>TRBJ2-1|TRBV29-1|-|many
TGCAGCGTGACGGGCTCGGGACTTGGGACCAATGAGCAGTTCTTC
CSVTGSGLGTNEQFF
>TRBJ2-3|TRBV7-2|-|many
TGTGCCAGCAGCTCTATCGGCACAGATACGCAGTATTTT
CASSSIGTDTQYF
>TRBJ1-6|TRBV20-1|TRBD1|many
TGCAGTGCTAGAGATAAGGGGGCTTATAATTCACCCCTCCACTTT
CSARDKGAYNSPLHF
>TRBJ2-1|TRBV4-2|-|-
TGTGCCAGCAGCCAAGTGCAGGGGGGGGATGAGCAGTTCTTC
CASSQVQGGDEQFF
>TRBJ2-7|TRBV6-5|TRBD2|few
TGTGCCAGCAGTTACTTGACTAGCGGGAGGGCCTACGAGCAGTACTTC
CASSYLTSGRAYEQYF
>TRBJ2-6|TRBV5-5|-|many
TGTGCCAGCAGCTTCGTACCCTTAGGGGCCAACGTCCTGACTTTC
CASSFVPLGANVLTF
>TRBJ2-1|TRBV24-1|TRBD2|many
TGTGCCACCAGTGATACGGGACTAGCGGACACATTGGACAATGAGCAGTTCTTC
CATSDTGLADTLDNEQFF
>TRBJ2-1|TRBV20-1|TRBD2|many
TGCAGTGCTAGGTCCCTAGCGGGCACCCACCGTGAGCAGTTCTTC
CSARSLAGTHREQFF
>TRBJ2-1|TRBV11-2|TRBD2|many
TGTGCCAGCAGCCCCGGGGGGGCGGTTGAGCAGTTCTTC
CASSPGGAVEQFF
>TRBJ2-5|TRBV3-1|-|few
TGTGCCAGCAGCCGGCCCCGAGGGAGCGAAGAAGAGACCCAGTACTTC
CASSRPRGSEEETQYF
>TRBJ2-1|TRBV5-1|-|few
TGCGCCAGCAGCGCACCTAGGACTCACCAATCCTACAATGAGCAGTTCTTC
CASSAPRTHQSYNEQFF
>TRBJ1-1|TRBV5-1|-|many
TGCGCCAGCAGCCCAGGGACCACTGAAGCTTTCTTT
CASSPGTTEAFF
>TRBJ1-5|TRBV5-1|TRBD1|many
TGCGCCAGCAGCCTAGGGACAGACACTCCCGGGACCCAGCATTTT
CASSLGTDTPGTQHF
>TRBJ2-2|TRBV5-1|-|many
TGCGCCAGCAGCTTGGATGGTCCCCCTAACACCGGGGAGCTGTTTTTT
CASSLDGPPNTGELFF
>TRBJ2-1|TRBV5-5|-|-
TGTGCCAGCAGTCCCGGAGGGGGGCTAGCGCGGTACAATGAGCAGTTCTTC
CASSPGGGLARYNEQFF
>TRBJ2-1|TRBV29-1|TRBD2|many
TGCAGCGCCATAGCGGGAGGCGTCTGGGATGAGCAGTTCTTC
CSAIAGGVWDEQFF
>TRBJ2-3|TRBV7-8|-|many
TGTGCCAGCAGCGTATCTACGATTAGCACAGATACGCAGTATTTT
CASSVSTISTDTQYF
>TRBJ2-3|TRBV11-2|TRBD1|many
TGTGCCAGCAGTAACACAGGGGGCGCAGACTACCGACTAACTAGCACAGATACGCAGTATTTT
CASSNTGGADYRLTSTDTQYF
>TRBJ2-7|TRBV7-8|-|many
TGTGCCAGCAGCTTAGCGACGCGGCTAGCTGCCTACGAGCAGTACTTC
CASSLATRLAAYEQYF
>TRBJ2-2|TRBV6-5|-|many
TGTGCCAGCAGTTACTCAGAAGACGGGGAGCTGTTTTTT
CASSYSEDGELFF
>TRBJ2-5|TRBV11-2|TRBD2|many
TGTGCCAGCAGCTTAGGCGGGGGGGACCAAGAGACCCAGTACTTC
CASSLGGGDQETQYF
>TRBJ2-7|TRBV12-3/TRBV12-4|-|many
TGTGCCAGCAGCCCGAGAACCGGGACGGCGTACGAGCAGTACTTC
CASSPRTGTAYEQYF
>TRBJ2-7|TRBV7-3|TRBD1|-
TGTGCCAGCAGCTTAGGGACCGGGACAGGGGTCGAGCAGTACTTC
CASSLGTGTGVEQYF
>TRBJ2-5|TRBV7-2|-|-
TGTGCCAGCAGCATCCCCTTTGGGGCTGAGACCCAGTACTTC
CASSIPFGAETQYF
>TRBJ2-7|TRBV5-1|TRBD2|-
TGCGCCAGCAGCTGGACTAGCGTACTATCCTACGAGCAGTACTTC
CASSWTSVLSYEQYF
>TRBJ2-7|TRBV6-1|TRBD1|few
TGTGCCAGCAGTGCCGGGACAGATTACTACGAGCAGTACTTC
CASSAGTDYYEQYF
>TRBJ2-1|TRBV21-1|-|many
TGTGCCAGCTTCGGGAGGGCTCCAAGTGGGGGAAGCTCCTACAATGAGCAGTTCTTC
CASFGRAPSGGSSYNEQFF
>TRBJ2-1|TRBV29-1|TRBD2|-
TGCAGCGTAAGCGGGAGGAACTCCTACAATGAGCAGTTCTTC
CSVSGRNSYNEQFF
>TRBJ2-5|TRBV25-1|TRBD1|many
TGTGCCAGCAGTGAATACGGGACAGTTTCGGCCCAGTACTTC
CASSEYGTVSAQYF
>TRBJ2-1|TRBV5-1|TRBD2|many
TGCGCCAGCACACCGACTAGCGGGAGGGGCAATGAGCAGTTCTTC
CASTPTSGRGNEQFF
>TRBJ2-4|TRBV12-3/TRBV12-4|-|many
TGTGCCAGCAGTTTAAGGCGGGTGGAAAACATTCAGTACTTC
CASSLRRVENIQYF
>TRBJ2-3|TRBV27|TRBD2|many
TGTGCCACGACTCCACTAGCGGGGAACCTCGATACGCAGTATTTT
CATTPLAGNLDTQYF
>TRBJ2-5|TRBV18|-|many
TGTGCCAGCTCACCATCAGGTCTCCAAGAGACCCAGTACTTC
CASSPSGLQETQYF
>TRBJ2-1|TRBV6-5|TRBD2|many
TGTGCCAGCAGTTACTCAGGTAGCGGGAGGGGATACAATGAGCAGTTCTTC
CASSYSGSGRGYNEQFF
>TRBJ2-7|TRBV4-2|-|many
TGTGCCAGCAGCCAAGAATACAGGGTGACCTACGAGCAGTACTTC
CASSQEYRVTYEQYF
>TRBJ2-5|TRBV20-1|-|many
TGCAGTGCTAGAGTACGTCTCGGAAGAGAGACCCAGTACTTC
CSARVRLGRETQYF
>TRBJ2-1|TRBV5-4|TRBD1|few
TGTGCCAGCAGCAAAAGGACAGGGTACTCGAAGGTTGAGCAGTTCTTC
CASSKRTGYSKVEQFF
>TRBJ2-4|TRBV5-5|-|many
TGTGCCAGCAGTAGGTCAGGGAACATTCAGTACTTC
CASSRSGNIQYF
>TRBJ1-1|TRBV25-1|-|-
TGTGCCAGCAGCCAAGGGGAGGTGAACACTGAAGCTTTCTTT
CASSQGEVNTEAFF